Following are 20 T cell receptor beta chains from one sample sequenced in a study of blood T cell repertoires in COVID-19. Profiled with immunoSEQ multiplex PCR; TCRdb holds only in-frame clones, not every one. This sample has 150,000 to 200,000 clones, with over 70% found just once. The sequenced sample consisted of peripheral blood. All receptors come from a man aged 55 to 70 with active or convalescent COVID-19.

This chain connects TRBV19 to TRBJ2-7; 9 positions match TRBD2. The germline gives CDR1 LNHDA, CDR2 SQIVND (reference sequence). This CDR3 comprises 15 residues. J was trimmed by 4 bases and V by 4 bases; bases with no gene match: 8. CDR3 in DNA: TGTGCCAGTAGTAGAGGTGCGGGGGGGGTTTACGAGCAGTACTTC. This gives the protein CASSRGAGGVYEQYF.

A few counts support this clone. The chain recombines TRBV5-1 with TRBJ2-1; D is perhaps TRBD2 (5 bases). This CDR3 is 14 amino acids long. V was shortened by 4 bases and J by 4 bases, with 12 bases between the two germline ends. Germline V gives CDR1 SGHRS, CDR2 YFSETQ. The CDR3 protein is CASSTGERYNEQFF. CDR3 nucleotides: TGCGCCAGCAGCACTGGAGAGCGGTACAATGAGCAGTTCTTC.

The V gene is TRBV2, the J gene TRBJ1-3; 11 nucleotides line up with TRBD1. Trimming removed 7 bases from V and 4 bases from J; junction bases left unmatched: 6. The CDR3 covers 15 residues. Germline V gene sequence: CDR1 SNHLY, CDR2 FYNNEI. The CDR3 nucleotides are TGTGCCAGCAAAGGACAGGGGGCGGGAGGAAACACCATATATTTT. Residues: CASKGQGAGGNTIYF.

The chain carries TRBV6-2 or TRBV6-3 and TRBJ2-2, with 7 positions matching TRBD1. In germline, CDR1 is MNHEY, CDR2 SVGEGT. Losses at the gene ends were 5 bases for V and 6 bases for J; bases not matched to a gene: 9. The CDR3 is made up of 15 amino acids. The CDR3 loop reads CASSRQGVVPGELFF. The CDR3 DNA follows: TGTGCCAGCAGTCGACAGGGAGTAGTACCCGGGGAGCTGTTTTTT.

V is TRBV11-3 and J is TRBJ2-1; a possible D gene is TRBD1 (6 bases). V shed 5 bases and J shed 9 bases, with 14 bases lying between them. Germline CDR1 is SGHNT and CDR2 is YENEEA. CDR3 length equals 13 residues. Here the CDR3 reads CASSSQTGTEQFF. The CDR3 DNA is TGTGCCAGCAGCAGCCAAACAGGGACTGAGCAGTTCTTC.

The chain is built from TRBV7-2 and TRBJ2-7; 9 bases align to TRBD1. Germline trimming cut 5 bases from V and 4 bases from J; bases unmatched to any gene: 9. CDR1 SGHTA and CDR2 FQGNSA come from the germline V gene. The CDR3 is 15 amino acids. CDR3 in amino acids: CASSLGTGSVYEQYF. In nucleotides, the CDR3 is TGTGCCAGCAGCCTGGGGACAGGGTCGGTATACGAGCAGTACTTC.

This rearrangement joins TRBV6-2 or TRBV6-3 to TRBJ1-2, with D perhaps TRBD1 (6 bases). V was cut by 4 bases and J by 6 bases, with 12 bases left in between. The CDR3 sequence is 13 residues long. Germline V gene data show CDR1 as MNHEY and CDR2 as SVGEGT. CDR3 sequence: CASSLQGSHGYTF. The DNA of the CDR3 is TGTGCCAGCAGTTTACAGGGTTCACATGGCTACACCTTC.

J is TRBJ1-1 and V is TRBV11-2; perhaps TRBD1 as D (5 bases). The CDR3 sequence is 11 residues long. Germline V gene lookup returns CDR1 SGHAT and CDR2 FQNNGV. Trimming removed 4 bases at V and 6 bases at J, with 6 bases between. DNA of the CDR3: TGTGCCAGCAGCTGGGGGGCTGAAGCTTTCTTT. Translated: CASSWGAEAFF.

The chain combines TRBV6-5 with TRBJ2-7; the match to TRBD2 covers 7 bases. This CDR3 is built from 15 residues. The ends lost 5 bases at V and 2 bases at J; junction bases unmatched: 9. The V gene's germline CDR1 is MNHEY and CDR2 SVGAGI. In DNA, the CDR3 is TGTGCCAGCAGTACCTGGGAGGGCGGTACCTACGAGCAGTACTTC. It specifies CASSTWEGGTYEQYF.

A few counts support this clone. The chain uses TRBV2 and TRBJ1-5; 9 nucleotides agree with TRBD1. Germline V gene lookup returns CDR1 SNHLY and CDR2 FYNNEI. J lost 11 bases, V lost 6 bases, and 5 bases had no gene match. The CDR3 is 12 residues long. The CDR3 region is CASSRQGGTQHF. The DNA of the CDR3 is TGTGCCAGCAGCCGACAGGGGGGCACCCAGCATTTT.

The V call is TRBV7-8, the J call TRBJ2-5, with 7 bases lining up with TRBD1. V lost 1 base, J lost 5 bases, and 4 bases stayed unmatched. CDR1 SGHVS and CDR2 FQNEAQ come from the germline V gene. This CDR3 is built from 14 residues. This CDR3 reads CASSLGRGSETQYF. CDR3 DNA: TGTGCCAGCAGCTTAGGCAGGGGGAGCGAGACCCAGTACTTC.

V and J are TRBV14 and TRBJ1-1, with a tentative D call TRBD1 (5 bases). Germline CDR1 is SGHDN and CDR2 is FVKESK. CDR3 length: 14 amino acids. V was cut by 2 bases and J by 0 bases, with 7 bases left in between. Written as DNA, the CDR3 is TGTGCCAGCAGCCAACAGGGCCTGAACACTGAAGCTTTCTTT. This encodes CASSQQGLNTEAFF.

The chain couples TRBV5-4 to TRBJ2-2, with 8 positions matching TRBD2. This CDR3 contains 15 residues. The junction had 8 bases not matched to a gene; V was cut back by 3 bases and J by 7 bases. Germline lookup yields CDR1 SGHNT and CDR2 YYREEE (reference sequence). The CDR3 sequence is CASSSKRESGGELFF. In nucleotides, the CDR3 is TGTGCCAGCAGCTCAAAGCGGGAGAGTGGCGGGGAGCTGTTTTTT.

The chain combines TRBV18 with TRBJ1-3; perhaps TRBD1 as D (5 bases). CDR3 length equals 15 residues. Germline assignment: CDR1 KGHSH and CDR2 LQKENI. V was clipped by 4 bases and J by 0 bases, with 10 bases between them. The CDR3 bases are TGTGCCAGCTCACGGAGGGGCTTCTCTGGAAACACCATATATTTT. This translates into CASSRRGFSGNTIYF.

This CDR3 reads CASSTGQENTEAFF. The CDR3 DNA reads TGTGCCAGCAGCACAGGACAGGAGAACACTGAAGCTTTCTTT. The V gene is TRBV7-2, the J gene TRBJ1-1, with 7 bases lining up with TRBD1. The germline CDR1 and CDR2 sequences are SGHTA and FQGNSA. V was pared by 5 bases and J by 1 base, with 4 bases of the junction left unmatched. CDR3 size: 14 residues.

This clone was recorded once. The rearrangement uses TRBV7-9 and TRBJ1-3; 7 positions match TRBD1. The CDR3 has 18 amino acids. V dropped 3 bases and J dropped 1; count of bases not matched to a gene: 12. Germline CDR1 reads SEHNR; CDR2 reads FQNEAQ (reference sequence). DNA for the CDR3: TGTGCCAGCAGCTTGAGGTCTCCGGAGACAGGGTCTGGAAACACCATATATTTT. This encodes CASSLRSPETGSGNTIYF. The variable domain in full, with the rest retrieved from reference TRBV7-9 and TRBJ1-3, is DTGVSQNPRHKITKRGQNVTFRCDPISEHNRLYWYRQTLGQGPEFLTYFQNEAQLEKSRLLSDRFSAERPKGSFSTLEIQRTEQGDSAMYLCASSLRSPETGSGNTIYFGEGSWLTVV.

This clone was counted only a few times. The chain recombines TRBV7-2 with TRBJ2-3, with TRBD2 as a possible D gene (6 bases). The CDR3 is made up of 13 amino acids. Germline V CDR1 and CDR2: SGHTA, FQGNSA. V lost 3 bases and J lost 6, with 10 bases in between. DNA of the CDR3: TGTGCCAGCAGCTTTTCAGCGGGTGATACGCAGTATTTT. This encodes CASSFSAGDTQYF.

The rearrangement links TRBV24-1 to TRBJ2-3, with D maybe TRBD2 (7 bases). Germline CDR1 is KGHDR and CDR2 is SFDVKD. The length of the CDR3 is 14 residues. V was clipped by 7 bases and J by 6 bases, with 16 bases between them. CDR3 DNA: TGTGCCACCAGGGGGGGGGCCGGCGGGGATACGCAGTATTTT. Translated, it gives CATRGGAGGDTQYF.

This chain connects TRBV5-1 to TRBJ1-6; no clear D gene. Germline CDR1 is SGHRS and CDR2 is YFSETQ. Trimming removed 4 bases from V and 12 bases from J, with 14 bases in between. The CDR3 loop spans 13 amino acids. DNA for the CDR3: TGCGCCAGCAGCCCGACGGGGTCGGAACCCCTCCACTTT. This translates into CASSPTGSEPLHF.

The rearrangement links TRBV7-8 to TRBJ1-2, with D hard to call. V was trimmed by 1 base and J by 8 bases, leaving 5 bases between them. This CDR3 spans 11 amino acids. Per the germline V gene, CDR1 is SGHVS and CDR2 is FQNEAQ. The CDR3 sequence: CASSLGGGYTF. In DNA, the CDR3 is TGTGCCAGCAGCTTAGGCGGCGGCTACACCTTC.